The following is a TCR beta chain sequence with its context. Its antigen is as yet unknown. This sample was included in a study of T cell responses to AZD1222 COVID-19 vaccine. Overall study findings and caveats: Spike-specific TCR breadth and depth went up after people got two AZD1222 doses.

Germline loops: CDR1 SGHAT, CDR2 FQDESV (reference sequence). The CDR3 has 12 amino acids. V shed 5 bases and J shed 9 bases, with 11 bases lying between them. Using immunoSEQ multiplex PCR, the repertoire was profiled, and TCRdb retains in-frame clones only, with some absent. The sample includes approximately 150,000 clones, about 90% of them seen just once. V is TRBV11-1 and J is TRBJ2-1; a possible D gene is TRBD1 (6 bases). This sample comprised peripheral blood, obtained 28 days after the second AZD1222 dose. The TCR was taken from an adult who received the AZD1222 COVID-19 vaccine. The CDR3 spells CASSPDSSEQFF. The CDR3, as DNA: TGTGCCAGCAGCCCGGACAGCAGTGAGCAGTTCTTC.